This T cell receptor (beta chain) was sequenced for a study of radiation and T cells in renal cell carcinoma. Overall study results and limits: Intratumoral heterogeneity was not captured in these approximately 1 g regions. Irradiated tumors had higher TCR clonality than control tumors. Compared with controls, irradiated tumors had more, larger dominant CDR3 motifs.

Unmatched junction bases numbered 8, after V lost 2 bases and J lost 7 bases. The V gene's germline CDR1 is MDHEN and CDR2 SYDVKM. CDR3 length: 15 residues. This clone occurred once. The antigen is not known. Indicated treatment: treatment-naive control, cytoreductive nephrectomy. Sequenced control tumors were from under 13 males and a handful of females, median age about 50. TCRdb keeps only in-frame clones here, not all; method: immunoSEQ multiplex PCR. The table lists 15,000 to 19,000 clones, about three fifths of them singletons. The rearrangement uses TRBV28 and TRBJ2-7, with 10 bases fitting TRBD2. The clonotype originates from a man in his forties or fifties with renal cell carcinoma. This specimen was tumor tissue, taken from a patient whose treatment was nephrectomy without radiotherapy. CDR3 residues: CASSLVSGRAGEQYF. DNA for the CDR3: TGTGCCAGCAGTTTAGTCAGCGGGAGGGCAGGGGAGCAGTACTTC.